Listed below are T cell receptor beta chains from one sample, sequenced in a study of cytomegalovirus exposure and HLA in healthy donors. Sequenced by immunoSEQ multiplex PCR; TCRdb stores in-frame clones only, minus some. The table records 100,000 to 150,000 clones, 65% to 80% of them present only once. The sample consisted of PBMCs. The source is a woman aged 55-70 years in good health and CMV-seropositive. Both conserved end residues are part of each CDR3. The D gene is left open where the match is weak. Part of the rows lack a size; the others show once, few, many or a class for expanded clones.

clone size: .
J gene: TRBJ1-2
V gene: TRBV14
D gene: .
CDR3 protein: CASSQAPGRNYGYTF
CDR3 DNA: TGTGCCAGCAGCCAAGCTCCAGGGAGGAACTATGGCTACACCTTC

clone size: .
J gene: TRBJ2-7
V gene: TRBV6-5
D gene: .
CDR3 protein: CATTDAGAYEQYF
CDR3 DNA: TGTGCCACCACGGATGCGGGCGCCTACGAGCAGTACTTC

clone size: .
J gene: TRBJ2-7
V gene: TRBV27
D gene: TRBD2
CDR3 protein: CASSLRRVGTSSHEQYF
CDR3 DNA: TGTGCCAGCAGTTTGAGGCGGGTCGGGACTAGCTCCCACGAGCAGTACTTC

clone size: few
J gene: TRBJ1-3
V gene: TRBV29-1
D gene: .
CDR3 protein: CSVQGSAGNTIYF
CDR3 DNA: TGCAGCGTACAGGGCTCTGCTGGAAACACCATATATTTT

clone size: .
J gene: TRBJ1-2
V gene: TRBV7-2
D gene: .
CDR3 protein: CASSAGGYGYTF
CDR3 DNA: TGTGCCAGCAGCGCGGGGGGCTATGGCTACACCTTC

clone size: .
J gene: TRBJ2-1
V gene: TRBV10-3
D gene: TRBD2
CDR3 protein: CAISESVAGANNEQFF
CDR3 DNA: TGTGCCATCAGTGAGTCTGTAGCGGGGGCGAATAATGAGCAGTTCTTC

clone size: few
J gene: TRBJ1-2
V gene: TRBV5-4
D gene: .
CDR3 protein: CASSLALGQSYGYTF
CDR3 DNA: TGTGCCAGCAGCTTGGCCCTGGGCCAGTCCTATGGCTACACCTTC

clone size: .
J gene: TRBJ1-2
V gene: TRBV10-1
D gene: TRBD1
CDR3 protein: CASSESCWTGGQHYGYTF
CDR3 DNA: TGCGCCAGCAGTGAGTCCTGTTGGACAGGGGGCCAACACTATGGCTACACCTTC

clone size: .
J gene: TRBJ2-7
V gene: TRBV15
D gene: TRBD2
CDR3 protein: CATSRVREAIYEQYF
CDR3 DNA: TGTGCCACCAGCAGAGTTCGGGAGGCCATCTACGAGCAGTACTTC

clone size: .
J gene: TRBJ2-1
V gene: TRBV4-3
D gene: TRBD2
CDR3 protein: CASSQDQVSGSGFGEQFF
CDR3 DNA: TGCGCCAGCAGCCAAGATCAGGTTAGCGGGAGTGGTTTTGGTGAGCAGTTCTTC

clone size: .
J gene: TRBJ2-3
V gene: TRBV5-1
D gene: TRBD2
CDR3 protein: CASSPLGGGTDTQYF
CDR3 DNA: TGCGCCAGCAGCCCCCTGGGGGGGGGCACAGATACGCAGTATTTT

clone size: once
J gene: TRBJ2-7
V gene: TRBV4-2
D gene: .
CDR3 protein: CASSQGVGTPQAEQYF
CDR3 DNA: TGTGCCAGCAGCCAAGGGGTCGGGACTCCACAAGCGGAGCAGTACTTC

clone size: .
J gene: TRBJ1-6
V gene: TRBV5-6
D gene: .
CDR3 protein: CASSLGGSPLHF
CDR3 DNA: TGTGCCAGCAGCCTCGGAGGCTCACCCCTCCACTTT

clone size: once
J gene: TRBJ2-1
V gene: TRBV5-1
D gene: TRBD1
CDR3 protein: CASSTGQVKNEQFF
CDR3 DNA: TGCGCCAGCAGCACGGGACAGGTGAAGAATGAGCAGTTCTTC

clone size: .
J gene: TRBJ1-1
V gene: TRBV7-9
D gene: .
CDR3 protein: CASSKRLATEAFF
CDR3 DNA: TGTGCCAGCAGCAAAAGGTTAGCCACTGAAGCTTTCTTT

clone size: .
J gene: TRBJ1-6
V gene: TRBV19
D gene: .
CDR3 protein: CASLPRRLALNSPLHF
CDR3 DNA: TGTGCCAGCCTCCCCAGACGGCTAGCCCTCAATTCACCCCTCCACTTT

clone size: .
J gene: TRBJ1-6
V gene: TRBV4-2
D gene: .
CDR3 protein: CASSPRGGEAYNSPLHF
CDR3 DNA: TGTGCCAGCAGCCCCCGGGGAGGGGAGGCCTATAATTCACCCCTCCACTTT

clone size: .
J gene: TRBJ1-3
V gene: TRBV27
D gene: .
CDR3 protein: CASSPLPGDDTIYF
CDR3 DNA: TGTGCCAGCAGTCCATTGCCAGGGGACGACACCATATATTTT

clone size: .
J gene: TRBJ2-3
V gene: TRBV2
D gene: .
CDR3 protein: CASSEGRGPDTQYF
CDR3 DNA: TGTGCCAGCAGTGAGGGCAGGGGCCCAGATACGCAGTATTTT

clone size: .
J gene: TRBJ2-7
V gene: TRBV6-5
D gene: TRBD1
CDR3 protein: CASSTTGTGHYEQYF
CDR3 DNA: TGTGCCAGCAGCACTACCGGGACAGGGCACTACGAGCAGTACTTC

clone size: .
J gene: TRBJ2-3
V gene: TRBV7-2
D gene: TRBD1
CDR3 protein: CASSHQYRGQGVTQYF
CDR3 DNA: TGTGCCAGCAGCCATCAATACAGGGGTCAGGGGGTTACGCAGTATTTT

clone size: .
J gene: TRBJ2-3
V gene: TRBV2
D gene: TRBD2
CDR3 protein: CASSVIAGGTDTQYF
CDR3 DNA: TGTGCCAGCAGTGTCATAGCGGGAGGCACAGATACGCAGTATTTT

clone size: .
J gene: TRBJ2-1
V gene: TRBV4-3
D gene: TRBD1
CDR3 protein: CASSHFGQGGRYNEQFF
CDR3 DNA: TGCGCCAGCAGCCATTTCGGACAGGGGGGGCGATACAATGAGCAGTTCTTC

clone size: once
J gene: TRBJ1-2
V gene: TRBV7-9
D gene: .
CDR3 protein: CASSLGGIYGYTF
CDR3 DNA: TGTGCCAGCAGCTTAGGAGGGATCTATGGCTACACCTTC

clone size: .
J gene: TRBJ1-1
V gene: TRBV28
D gene: .
CDR3 protein: CASSLVGRLNTEAFF
CDR3 DNA: TGTGCCAGCAGTTTAGTCGGCAGGTTGAACACTGAAGCTTTCTTT

clone size: .
J gene: TRBJ2-4
V gene: TRBV18
D gene: TRBD1
CDR3 protein: CASSSRQGLAKNIQYF
CDR3 DNA: TGTGCCAGCTCATCCAGACAGGGTCTAGCCAAAAACATTCAGTACTTC

clone size: few
J gene: TRBJ2-1
V gene: TRBV5-1
D gene: TRBD2
CDR3 protein: CASSLGLADHNEQFF
CDR3 DNA: TGCGCCAGCAGCTTGGGGCTAGCGGATCACAATGAGCAGTTCTTC

clone size: .
J gene: TRBJ1-1
V gene: TRBV11-2
D gene: TRBD1
CDR3 protein: CASRYTGVTEAFF
CDR3 DNA: TGTGCCAGCAGATATACAGGGGTCACTGAAGCTTTCTTT

clone size: .
J gene: TRBJ2-5
V gene: TRBV28
D gene: .
CDR3 protein: CASSLIGHMGGRETQYF
CDR3 DNA: TGTGCCAGCAGTTTAATCGGGCATATGGGGGGGCGAGAGACCCAGTACTTC

clone size: .
J gene: TRBJ2-3
V gene: TRBV14
D gene: TRBD2
CDR3 protein: CASSQDLLAGYTDTQYF
CDR3 DNA: TGTGCCAGCAGCCAAGATCTTCTAGCGGGGTACACAGATACGCAGTATTTT

clone size: .
J gene: TRBJ1-5
V gene: TRBV6-5
D gene: TRBD1
CDR3 protein: CASSRDSRGNQPQHF
CDR3 DNA: TGTGCCAGCAGTCGGGACAGTAGGGGCAATCAGCCCCAGCATTTT

clone size: .
J gene: TRBJ2-1
V gene: TRBV7-8
D gene: .
CDR3 protein: CASSLGRPPANEQFF
CDR3 DNA: TGTGCCAGCAGCTTAGGGAGACCGCCCGCCAATGAGCAGTTCTTC

clone size: .
J gene: TRBJ2-6
V gene: TRBV11-1
D gene: TRBD1
CDR3 protein: CASSKQGAIGANVLTF
CDR3 DNA: TGTGCCAGCAGCAAACAGGGGGCGATTGGGGCCAACGTCCTGACTTTC

clone size: .
J gene: TRBJ1-6
V gene: TRBV5-8
D gene: .
CDR3 protein: CASSFRVGFSYNSPLHF
CDR3 DNA: TGTGCCAGCAGCTTCCGGGTTGGCTTCTCCTATAATTCACCCCTCCACTTT

clone size: few
J gene: TRBJ1-5
V gene: TRBV19
D gene: .
CDR3 protein: CASSISGYSNQPQHF
CDR3 DNA: TGTGCCAGTAGTATCTCCGGGTATAGCAATCAGCCCCAGCATTTT

clone size: .
J gene: TRBJ1-2
V gene: TRBV2
D gene: .
CDR3 protein: CASSASNYGYTF
CDR3 DNA: TGTGCCAGCAGTGCCAGTAACTATGGCTACACCTTC

clone size: .
J gene: TRBJ1-1
V gene: TRBV6-1
D gene: .
CDR3 protein: CASSVNHRMNTEAFF
CDR3 DNA: TGTGCCAGCAGTGTAAACCACAGGATGAACACTGAAGCTTTCTTT

clone size: .
J gene: TRBJ2-1
V gene: TRBV7-9
D gene: TRBD2
CDR3 protein: CASSQPYRAGGSYNEQFF
CDR3 DNA: TGTGCCAGCAGCCAACCATACAGAGCGGGGGGCTCCTACAATGAGCAGTTCTTC

clone size: .
J gene: TRBJ2-5
V gene: TRBV7-6
D gene: TRBD2
CDR3 protein: CASSLGGAGARETQYF
CDR3 DNA: TGTGCCAGCAGCTTAGGCGGAGCGGGAGCCCGGGAGACCCAGTACTTC

clone size: .
J gene: TRBJ2-5
V gene: TRBV6-5
D gene: TRBD2
CDR3 protein: CASRTGGKTQYF
CDR3 DNA: TGTGCCAGCCGGACGGGAGGAAAGACCCAGTACTTC

clone size: .
J gene: TRBJ2-1
V gene: TRBV19
D gene: .
CDR3 protein: CASSANSVDEQFF
CDR3 DNA: TGTGCCAGTAGTGCGAACAGTGTGGATGAGCAGTTCTTC

clone size: .
J gene: TRBJ1-1
V gene: TRBV7-9
D gene: .
CDR3 protein: CASSGLNYLTEAFF
CDR3 DNA: TGTGCCAGCAGCGGCCTTAACTACCTCACTGAAGCTTTCTTT

clone size: few
J gene: TRBJ1-1
V gene: TRBV29-1
D gene: TRBD1
CDR3 protein: CSVEIRGRTEAFF
CDR3 DNA: TGCAGCGTTGAGATAAGGGGGCGAACTGAAGCTTTCTTT

clone size: .
J gene: TRBJ2-3
V gene: TRBV7-6
D gene: .
CDR3 protein: CASSLDYPGGGRLTDTQYF
CDR3 DNA: TGTGCCAGCAGCTTAGATTATCCTGGGGGGGGGCGACTCACAGATACGCAGTATTTT

clone size: .
J gene: TRBJ1-2
V gene: TRBV19
D gene: .
CDR3 protein: CASSRPLTLNYGYTF
CDR3 DNA: TGTGCCAGTAGTCGCCCCCTGACTTTAAACTATGGCTACACCTTC

clone size: .
J gene: TRBJ1-1
V gene: TRBV21-1
D gene: .
CDR3 protein: CASSKYGGAKNTEAFF
CDR3 DNA: TGTGCCAGCAGCAAATACGGGGGGGCGAAGAACACTGAAGCTTTCTTT

clone size: .
J gene: TRBJ1-1
V gene: TRBV7-8
D gene: TRBD1
CDR3 protein: CASSFVGTANTEAFF
CDR3 DNA: TGTGCCAGCAGCTTTGTAGGGACAGCGAACACTGAAGCTTTCTTT

clone size: .
J gene: TRBJ2-3
V gene: TRBV27
D gene: .
CDR3 protein: CASSLFAGTDTQYF
CDR3 DNA: TGTGCCAGCAGTTTATTTGCGGGCACAGATACGCAGTATTTT

clone size: .
J gene: TRBJ2-2
V gene: TRBV4-2
D gene: TRBD2
CDR3 protein: CASSQVGGVTGELFF
CDR3 DNA: TGTGCCAGCAGCCAAGTTGGGGGGGTCACCGGGGAGCTGTTTTTT

clone size: .
J gene: TRBJ2-5
V gene: TRBV7-9
D gene: .
CDR3 protein: CASHSVEETQYF
CDR3 DNA: TGTGCCAGCCATAGCGTAGAAGAGACCCAGTACTTC

clone size: few
J gene: TRBJ2-7
V gene: TRBV5-1
D gene: TRBD2
CDR3 protein: CASSFGSGSGEQYF
CDR3 DNA: TGCGCCAGCAGCTTTGGTAGCGGGAGTGGTGAGCAGTACTTC

clone size: .
J gene: TRBJ1-4
V gene: TRBV7-2
D gene: TRBD1
CDR3 protein: CASSLAYQGATNEKLFF
CDR3 DNA: TGTGCCAGCAGCTTAGCTTATCAGGGGGCAACTAATGAAAAACTGTTTTTT

clone size: .
J gene: TRBJ1-1
V gene: TRBV5-1
D gene: TRBD1
CDR3 protein: CASSFSEGTGNAFF
CDR3 DNA: TGCGCCAGCAGCTTCTCGGAAGGGACAGGGAACGCTTTCTTT

clone size: .
J gene: TRBJ1-1
V gene: TRBV7-9
D gene: TRBD1
CDR3 protein: CASSLPQGATPKSDTEAFF
CDR3 DNA: TGTGCCAGCAGCTTACCCCAGGGGGCGACCCCTAAAAGCGACACTGAAGCTTTCTTT

clone size: few
J gene: TRBJ2-3
V gene: TRBV29-1
D gene: TRBD2
CDR3 protein: CSVGLGESTDTQYF
CDR3 DNA: TGCAGCGTAGGACTAGGAGAAAGCACAGATACGCAGTATTTT

clone size: .
J gene: TRBJ1-1
V gene: TRBV4-1
D gene: TRBD1
CDR3 protein: CASSQQQGGIEAFF
CDR3 DNA: TGCGCCAGCAGCCAGCAACAGGGGGGAATTGAAGCTTTCTTT

clone size: once
J gene: TRBJ2-1
V gene: TRBV7-3
D gene: .
CDR3 protein: CASSLGGVNNEQFF
CDR3 DNA: TGTGCCAGCAGCTTAGGAGGGGTAAACAATGAGCAGTTCTTC

clone size: few
J gene: TRBJ2-4
V gene: TRBV5-1
D gene: .
CDR3 protein: CASSEGGVGIQYF
CDR3 DNA: TGCGCCAGCAGCGAAGGAGGGGTTGGCATTCAGTACTTC

clone size: .
J gene: TRBJ2-1
V gene: TRBV27
D gene: .
CDR3 protein: CASSSSTYASGSSLNEQFF
CDR3 DNA: .